This TCR beta chain was found in a study of blood T cell repertoires in COVID-19. Study at large: Donors in the United States, Italy and Spain gave samples during acute or convalescent COVID-19. PBMCs, B-cell-depleted T cells, or T cells provided the cDNA or gDNA that made up the material.

Original data processing: Scientists estimated how many nucleated cells there were by amplifying reference gene primers. Profiling relied on immunoSEQ multiplex PCR, and the TCRdb table lists in-frame clones only, not all of them. D and trimming were read from the DNA, whereas the V and J calls and clone size are those reported in that table. The profile shows 200,000 to 250,000 clones, roughly 86% of them singletons. CDR1 is SGHRS and CDR2 is YFSETQ in the germline V gene. The CDR3 loop spans 14 amino acids. Trimming took 7 bases from V and 8 from J, leaving 19 bases between them. V and J are TRBV5-1 and TRBJ2-1; D call uncertain. The sequencing input was peripheral blood. This receptor was obtained from a woman aged 55-70 years who had recovered from COVID-19. The CDR3 DNA reads TGCGCCAGCCGGCAGGCCCCTCCGAGCTATGAGCAGTTCTTC. It is translated as CASRQAPPSYEQFF.